This T cell receptor (beta chain) stems from a study of cytomegalovirus exposure and HLA in healthy donors. Study-level points and caveats: In a later analysis, at a false discovery rate of 0.05, 16,951 TCR beta sequences matched HLA alleles. No immune exposure information besides CMV serostatus was available. Relative to equally common others, HLA-associated TCR beta chains showed greater clonal expansion in a later analysis.

The primer mix had 60 Vbeta and 13 Jbeta primers. Profiling relied on immunoSEQ multiplex PCR, and the TCRdb table lists in-frame clones only, not all of them. The sample holds over 100,000 clones, roughly 80% seen once. On this clone: What it binds is unknown.

The sample comprised PBMCs. The sequence derives from a young man in good health and CMV-seropositive.

This CDR3 reads CASSLRASGDNEQFF. The CDR3, as DNA: TGTGCCAGCAGCTTGCGGGCTAGCGGAGACAATGAGCAGTTCTTC. The chain is built from TRBV5-4 and TRBJ2-1; 7 bases line up with TRBD2. CDR1 is SGHNT, CDR2 YYREEE, per germline (reference sequence). The CDR3 runs 15 residues. Losses at the gene ends were 1 base for V and 5 bases for J; bases not matched to a gene: 6.